The 4 T cell receptor beta chains listed next were all sequenced from one sample in a study of identical twins. TCRdb itself ran the 5' RACE reads through MiXCR, one entry per CDR3 protein. In the table there are roughly 290,000 distinct CDR3 sequences, approximately 8% of which are singletons. The sample also formed part of further work on yellow fever vaccine responses in identical twins.

The sample consisted of memory (CD45RO+) T cells sorted from blood. The receptor set was obtained from a woman between 18 and 29 years old in good health.

This clonotype was observed a few times. This chain joins TRBV7-8 and TRBJ2-1, with 11 bases fitting TRBD2. The CDR3 contains 19 residues. J lost 5 bases, V lost 8 bases, and 20 bases had no gene match. Germline-derived CDR1 and CDR2 are SGHVS and FQNEAQ. This CDR3 is CASFSLIQSGTSGNNEQFF. In nucleotides, the CDR3 is TGTGCCAGCTTCAGCTTAATTCAGAGCGGGACTAGCGGAAACAATGAGCAGTTCTTC.

This clonotype was observed at least ten times. The rearrangement joins TRBV6-1 to TRBJ1-5, with 7 bases that match TRBD1. The CDR3 spans 15 residues. J lost 5 bases, V lost 6 bases, and 10 bases had no gene match. CDR1 MNHNS and CDR2 SASEGT come from the germline V gene. This chain's CDR3 is CASRSKTGRDQPQHF. The CDR3 bases are TGTGCCAGCAGATCCAAGACAGGGAGGGATCAGCCCCAGCATTTT.

The table lists this clonotype with many counts. This chain connects TRBV6-4 to TRBJ2-1, with 9 bases matching TRBD1. Losses at the gene ends were 6 bases for V and 13 bases for J; bases not matched to a gene: 13. CDR1 and CDR2 (germline): MRHNA, SNTAGT. The CDR3 loop spans 14 amino acids. CDR3 coding DNA: TGTGCCAGCAGCCCCGGGACAGGGTCCCAGGATCAGTTCTTC. Protein: CASSPGTGSQDQFF.

This clonotype was seen a few times. The chain couples TRBV7-2 to TRBJ2-2; D may match TRBD1 or TRBD2 (5 bases each). CDR3 length equals 15 residues. V was trimmed by 0 bases and J by 9 bases, leaving 14 bases between them. Germline CDR1 SGHTA, CDR2 FQGNSA. CDR3 region: CASSLATGTWRELFF. As DNA, the CDR3 is TGTGCCAGCAGCTTAGCGACCGGGACCTGGAGGGAGCTGTTTTTT.